The source of this T cell receptor (beta chain) is a study of CD4 T cells in relation to SARS-CoV-2 and coronaviruses (dated by TCRdb to about 2021). Some background on the complete study: In the ViraFEST assay, PBMCs were grown with antigen for 9 to 10 days, and TCR beta CDR3s were then sequenced to identify antigen-specific clonal expansions. For other donors in the study, expansion assays were sequenced with a different, Illumina-based TCR-beta assay. The study assessed, at the TCR clonotype level, memory CD4+ T cell crossreactivity between SARS-CoV-2 and common cold coronavirus spike proteins. An HIV-1 Nef peptide pool or a no-peptide culture served as the negative reference condition. The Adaptive Biotechnologies TCR-sequencing kit was used for samples from a few pre-COVID donors and for the naive versus memory experiments, whereas the other data were Illumina-based. Using patient-derived lymphoblastoid cell lines, the shared crossreactive spike epitopes were mapped to their HLA restriction. On the study overall, not on this receptor specifically: In around three fifths of donors, memory CD4+ clonotypes turned up that crossrecognized SARS-CoV-2 and at least one common cold coronavirus spike. Compared with monoreactive clones, crossreactive clones had significantly weaker SARS-CoV-2-driven expansion, a result consistent with antigenic imprinting. No donor contributed both pre-pandemic and post-infection samples, which limited tracing the source of pre-existing responses. Crossreactivity analysis was centred on spike protein, so crossreactivity against other viral proteins was not assessed. The study was constrained by small numbers of patients and of tested TCRs.

CD4+ T cells from unexposed donors were collected before the COVID-19 pandemic (2011-2018). Following 10 days of culture, the EasySep CD4+ T cell isolation kit was used to isolate CD4+ T cells. As cell numbers permitted, CD4+ T cells from unexposed donors were tested for reactivity to SARS-CoV-2 S and N and to four common cold coronavirus spike pools. Two million PBMCs per well were cultured in IMDM with roughly 5% human AB serum and approximately 10 IU/ml IL-2. Half of the culture medium was replaced with fresh IL-2-containing medium on days 3 and 7. Each peptide culture condition was generally run in triplicate replicate wells. Leukapheresis product for the unexposed donors was purchased commercially. Ficoll-Paque PLUS gradient centrifugation was used to isolate PBMCs from leukapheresis product or whole blood. The PBMCs went either fresh into the expansion assay or into cryopreservation at -140 degrees C. The QIAamp Micro DNA Kit was used to extract genomic DNA from the CD4+ T cells.

Library prep was done by the immunoSEQ multiplex PCR assay. In the authors' own workflow: During preprocessing, nonproductive sequences were removed, along with CDR3s that did not begin with C, did not end with F or W, or were shorter than 7 amino acids. The MANAFEST web app identified antigen-specific clonotypes based on expansion compared with the reference and other culture wells. A clone counted as positive if significantly expanded in 2 of 3 replicate wells versus the reference culture at FDR below 0.05. For a clone to be considered positive, significant expansion relative to all other tandem wells and an odds ratio above 5 were also required. CDR3 homology was measured as pairwise Levenshtein distance, computed with the stringdist R package after trimming three terminal residues from each end. Sourced from immuneACCESS, this table was stored by TCRdb with only in-frame sequences that have V and J called. A share of the clones is absent; for the studies checked, an unresolved V gene accounts for under half, and the remainder has no known explanation. That table gives V, J and clone size, and the DNA gave D and trimming. Present in this sample are 25,000 to 30,000 clones, more than 65% of which were seen just once. The ten largest account for 8.5% to 12% of the sample.

The germline V end is reduced by 6 bases and the J end by 3 bases; junction bases left unmatched: 11. The cysteine opens and the phenylalanine closes a CDR3 of 17 amino acids. This entry keeps only the CDR3 DNA: 51 bases, framed from base 1. According to the germline V gene, CDR1 reads LGHNA and CDR2 reads YSLEER. On this clone: This receptor's antigen is unknown. The sample holds no much larger clone one base away, and base qualities are not on file.

The chain is assembled from TRBV4-3 and TRBJ2-2; 9 nucleotides in the junction match TRBD1. Sample: CD4+ T cells from PBMCs, cultured in vitro. The origin of this receptor is a human donor in good health. Read as DNA, the sequence is TGCGCCAGCAGTCGAACAACAGGGGGCTCGGACACCGGGGAGCTGTTTTTT. It encodes CASSRTTGGSDTGELFF.